The clone carrying this T cell receptor (beta chain) came up a few times. What it recognizes is unknown. The entry originates in a study of blood T cells in healthy people across ages. The study's findings and limits: In older individuals, TCR beta diversity per million T cells was lower, falling roughly linearly with age.

CDR1 MNHNS and CDR2 SASEGT come from the germline V gene. Trimming took 6 bases from V and 0 from J; bases not matched to a gene: 6. The CDR3 has 15 residues. Each individual donor underwent a draw of ten milliliters of peripheral blood. PBMCs numbering at least 7 million were isolated per sample. A second PCR, run for about 6 to 11 cycles, used a sample-barcoded 5' primer plus a J-beta primer mix. One entry per CDR3 protein results from TCRdb running MiXCR on the 5' RACE reads. The sample records roughly 1,800,000 distinct CDR3 sequences, around 50% being singletons. The sample was blood. The clonotype comes from a woman aged 35 to 49 in good health. V usage is TRBV6-1 and J usage is TRBJ2-3; 7 nucleotides line up with TRBD1. This chain's CDR3 is CASRGTARSTDTQYF. DNA for the CDR3: TGTGCCAGCAGGGGGACAGCCAGGAGCACAGATACGCAGTATTTT.